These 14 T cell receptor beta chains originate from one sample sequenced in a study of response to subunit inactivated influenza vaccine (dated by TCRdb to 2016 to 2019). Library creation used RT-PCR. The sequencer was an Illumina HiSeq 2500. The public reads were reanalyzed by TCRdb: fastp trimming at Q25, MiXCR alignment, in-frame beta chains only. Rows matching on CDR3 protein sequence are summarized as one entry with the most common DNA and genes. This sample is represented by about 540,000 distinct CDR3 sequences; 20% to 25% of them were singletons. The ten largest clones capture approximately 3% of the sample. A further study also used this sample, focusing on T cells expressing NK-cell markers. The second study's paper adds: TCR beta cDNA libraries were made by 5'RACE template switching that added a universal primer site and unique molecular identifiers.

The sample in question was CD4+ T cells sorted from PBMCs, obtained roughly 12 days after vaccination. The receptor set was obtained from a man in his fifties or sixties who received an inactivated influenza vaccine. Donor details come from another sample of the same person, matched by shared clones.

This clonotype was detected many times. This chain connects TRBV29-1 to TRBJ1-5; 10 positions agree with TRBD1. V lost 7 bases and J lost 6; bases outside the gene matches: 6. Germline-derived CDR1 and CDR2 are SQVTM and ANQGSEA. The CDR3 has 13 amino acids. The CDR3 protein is CSAGQGVGQPQHF. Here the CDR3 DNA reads TGCAGCGCCGGACAGGGGGTCGGTCAGCCCCAGCATTTT.

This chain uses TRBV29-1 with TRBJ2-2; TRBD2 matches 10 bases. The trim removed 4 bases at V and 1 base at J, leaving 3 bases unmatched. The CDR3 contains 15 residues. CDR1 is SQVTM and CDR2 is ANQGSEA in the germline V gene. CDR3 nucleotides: TGCAGCGTTGCAGGGACTAGCGTGAACACCGGGGAGCTGTTTTTT. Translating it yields CSVAGTSVNTGELFF.

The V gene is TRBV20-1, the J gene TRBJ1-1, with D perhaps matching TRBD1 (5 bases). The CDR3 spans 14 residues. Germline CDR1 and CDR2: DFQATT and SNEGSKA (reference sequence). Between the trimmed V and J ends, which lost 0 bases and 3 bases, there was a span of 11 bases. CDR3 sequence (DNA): TGCAGTGCTAGAGATCCGGCAGGGTACACTGAAGCTTTCTTT. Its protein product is CSARDPAGYTEAFF.

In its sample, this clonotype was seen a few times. The CDR3 DNA is TGTGCCAGCAGCGTCGGACTAGTCGTACTCAATGAGCAGTTCTTC. It encodes CASSVGLVVLNEQFF. This chain uses TRBV9 with TRBJ2-1; 7 positions match TRBD2. The CDR3 spans 15 residues. V lost 2 bases, J lost 6 bases, and 8 bases stayed unmatched. The germline CDR1 and CDR2 sequences are SGDLS and YYNGEE.

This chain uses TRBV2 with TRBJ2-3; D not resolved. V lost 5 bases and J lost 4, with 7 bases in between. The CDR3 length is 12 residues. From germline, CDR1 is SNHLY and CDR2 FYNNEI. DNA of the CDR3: TGTGCCAGCAGTTCGAATCCAGATACGCAGTATTTT. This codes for CASSSNPDTQYF.

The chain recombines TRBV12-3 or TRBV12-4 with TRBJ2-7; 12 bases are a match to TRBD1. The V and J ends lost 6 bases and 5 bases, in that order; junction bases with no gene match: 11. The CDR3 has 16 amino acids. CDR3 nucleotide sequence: TGTGCCAGCAGAAAACCGGGACAGGGGGCTGTCAACGAGCAGTACTTC. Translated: CASRKPGQGAVNEQYF.

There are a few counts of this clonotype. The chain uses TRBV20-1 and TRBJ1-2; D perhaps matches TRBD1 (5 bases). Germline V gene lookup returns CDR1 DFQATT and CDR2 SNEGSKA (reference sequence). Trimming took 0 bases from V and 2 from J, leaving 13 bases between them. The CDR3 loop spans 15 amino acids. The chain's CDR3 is CSAREPGLLNYGYTF. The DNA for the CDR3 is TGCAGTGCTAGAGAGCCGGGACTGCTCAACTATGGCTACACCTTC.

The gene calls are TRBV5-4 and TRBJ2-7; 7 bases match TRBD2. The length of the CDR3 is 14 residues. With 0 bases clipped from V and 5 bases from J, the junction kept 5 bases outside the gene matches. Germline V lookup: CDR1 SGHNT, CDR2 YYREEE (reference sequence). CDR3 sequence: CASSLGGSLNEQYF. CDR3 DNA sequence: TGTGCCAGCAGCTTGGGCGGGAGTCTGAACGAGCAGTACTTC.

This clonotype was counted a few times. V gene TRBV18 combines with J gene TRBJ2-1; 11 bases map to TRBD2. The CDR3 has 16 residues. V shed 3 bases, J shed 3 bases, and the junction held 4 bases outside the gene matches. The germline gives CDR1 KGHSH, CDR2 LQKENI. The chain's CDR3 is CASSPLAGGDYNEQFF. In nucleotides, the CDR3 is TGTGCCAGCTCACCCTTAGCGGGAGGGGACTACAATGAGCAGTTCTTC. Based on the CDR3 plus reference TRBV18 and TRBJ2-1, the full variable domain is NAGVMQNPRHLVRRRGQEARLRCSPMKGHSHVYWYRQLPEEGLKFMVYLQKENIIDESGMPKERFSAEFPKEGPSILRIQQVVRGDSAAYFCASSPLAGGDYNEQFFGPGTRLTVL.

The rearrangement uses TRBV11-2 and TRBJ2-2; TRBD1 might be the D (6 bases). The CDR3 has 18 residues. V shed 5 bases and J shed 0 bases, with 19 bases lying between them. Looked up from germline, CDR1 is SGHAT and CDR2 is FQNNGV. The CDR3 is CASSTLSGVRANTGELFF. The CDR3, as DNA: TGTGCCAGCAGCACCTTGTCAGGGGTCAGAGCGAACACCGGGGAGCTGTTTTTT.

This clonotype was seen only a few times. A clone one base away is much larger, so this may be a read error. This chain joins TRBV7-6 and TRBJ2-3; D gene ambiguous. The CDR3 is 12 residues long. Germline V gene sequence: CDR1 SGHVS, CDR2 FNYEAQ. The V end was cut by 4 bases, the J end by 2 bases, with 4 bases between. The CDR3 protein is CASSSITDTQYF. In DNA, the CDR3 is TGTGCCAGCAGCTCTATCACAGATACGCAGTATTTT.

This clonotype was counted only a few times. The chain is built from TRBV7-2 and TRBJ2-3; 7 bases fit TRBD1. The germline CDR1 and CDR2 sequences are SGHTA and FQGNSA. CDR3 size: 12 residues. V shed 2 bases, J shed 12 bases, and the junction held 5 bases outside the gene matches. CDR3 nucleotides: TGTGCCAGCAGCTTAAGGGACAGATTCCAGTATTTT. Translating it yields CASSLRDRFQYF.

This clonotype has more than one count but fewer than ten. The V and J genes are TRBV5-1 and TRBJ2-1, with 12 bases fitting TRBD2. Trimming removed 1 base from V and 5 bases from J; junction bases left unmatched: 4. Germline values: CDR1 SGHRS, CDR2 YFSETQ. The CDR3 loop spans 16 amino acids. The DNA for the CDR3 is TGCGCCAGCAGCTTGTCCGGACTAGCGGGAAACAATGAGCAGTTCTTC. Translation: CASSLSGLAGNNEQFF.

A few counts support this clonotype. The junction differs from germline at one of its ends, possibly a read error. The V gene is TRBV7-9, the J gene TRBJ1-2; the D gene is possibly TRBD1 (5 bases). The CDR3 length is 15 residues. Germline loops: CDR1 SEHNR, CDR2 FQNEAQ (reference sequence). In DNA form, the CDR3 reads TGTGCCAGCAGTTTAGTGGGACGGACTAACTATGGCTACACCTTC. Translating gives CASSLVGRTNYGYTF. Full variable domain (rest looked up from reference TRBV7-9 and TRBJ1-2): DTGVSQNPRHKITKRGQNVTFRCDPISEHNRLYWYRQTLGQGPEFLTYFQNEAQLEKSRLLSDRFSAERPKGSFSTLEIQRTEQGDSAMYLCASSLVGRTNYGYTFGSGTRLTVV.